The entry below describes one T cell receptor (beta chain). Antigen unknown. This table comes from immunoSEQ multiplex PCR, and its TCRdb copy is limited to in-frame clones, with some not included. Here the sample spans approximately 150,000 clones, 80% to 90% being singletons. This sample was taken from a study of cytomegalovirus exposure and HLA in healthy donors. Study information: The approximately 120 validation repertoires, a later analysis reported, used the same platform as the 666 first-cohort repertoires.

Broader study findings: The study listed some 160 cytomegalovirus-associated TCR beta chains. There were some public TCRs occurring in many donors, but most TCR sequences were rare. For cytomegalovirus status, the classifier reportedly gave diagnoses with high specificity and sensitivity.

This CDR3 spans 14 amino acids. V lost 2 bases, J lost 2 bases, and 8 bases lay in between. Germline lookup yields CDR1 MGHRA and CDR2 YSYEKL. Sequencing was done on a sample of PBMCs. The genes are TRBV4-1 and TRBJ2-3, with D possibly TRBD2 on 6 matching bases. This receptor was identified in a man aged 18 to 29 in good health and CMV-seropositive. CDR3 bases: TGCGCCAGCAGCCAAAGCGGGCCCACAGATACGCAGTATTTT. Its protein product is CASSQSGPTDTQYF.